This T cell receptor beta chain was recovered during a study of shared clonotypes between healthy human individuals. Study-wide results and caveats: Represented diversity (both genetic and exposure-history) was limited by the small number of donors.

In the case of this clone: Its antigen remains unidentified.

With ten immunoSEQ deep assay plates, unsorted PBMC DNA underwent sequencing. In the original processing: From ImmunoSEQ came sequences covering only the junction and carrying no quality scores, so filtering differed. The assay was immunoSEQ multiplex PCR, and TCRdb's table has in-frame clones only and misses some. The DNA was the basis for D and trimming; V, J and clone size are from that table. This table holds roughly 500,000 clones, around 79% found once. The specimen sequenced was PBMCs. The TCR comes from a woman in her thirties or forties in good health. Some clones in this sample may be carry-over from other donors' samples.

CDR3 in amino acids: CAWSGDRPPSAQHF. CDR3 coding DNA: TGTGCCTGGAGTGGGGACAGGCCACCCTCGGCCCAGCATTTT. This chain joins TRBV30 and TRBJ1-5, with 8 bases that match TRBD1. CDR3 length equals 14 residues. CDR1 and CDR2 (germline): GTSNPN, SVGIG (reference sequence). V was pared by 1 base and J by 11 bases, with 10 bases of the junction left unmatched.